Listed below are T cell receptor beta chains from one sample, sequenced in a study of control samples from healthy donors and cancer patients. The repertoire was sequenced with immunoSEQ multiplex PCR; TCRdb's copy has only in-frame clones and lacks some. Seen here are around 130,000 clones, around 87% observed once, and the top ten hold 9% to 14%. The material sequenced was blood. Source of these receptors: a young man in good health. CDR3s include the opening cysteine and the closing phenylalanine or tryptophan. The D gene is left open where the match is weak. Part of the rows lack a size; the others show once, few, many or a class for expanded clones.

v_gene	j_gene	abundance	d_gene	CDR3nt	CDR3aa
TRBV27	TRBJ1-1	.	.	TGTGCCAGCAGTAGGGACAAGTACATGAACACTGAAGCTTTCTTT	CASSRDKYMNTEAFF
TRBV2	TRBJ1-1	.	.	TGTGCCAGCAGATCCCGGCCCGGGGTGAACACTGAAGCTTTCTTT	CASRSRPGVNTEAFF
TRBV28	TRBJ1-3	medium-sized	TRBD1	TGTGCCAGCAGTTCAACCGGGACAGGGCGGAACACCATATATTTT	CASSSTGTGRNTIYF
TRBV5-1	TRBJ1-1	.	TRBD1	TGCGCCAGCAGAACAGGGGGATGGGCTGAAGCTTTCTTT	CASRTGGWAEAFF
TRBV18	TRBJ2-5	.	.	TGTGCCAGCTCACCGCAACAGGGGAGGGAGACCCAGTACTTC	CASSPQQGRETQYF
TRBV5-5	TRBJ1-3	.	.	TGTGCCAGCACCTTTACTTGGAGCTCTGGAAACACCATATATTTT	CASTFTWSSGNTIYF
TRBV7-7	TRBJ2-2	.	TRBD1	TGTGCCAGCAGCATTCTGACAGGGGGGGCGACCGGGGAGCTGTTTTTT	CASSILTGGATGELFF
TRBV13	TRBJ2-1	.	.	TGTGCCAGCAGTCAGCCTCAGGGATCACAGTTCTTC	CASSQPQGSQFF
TRBV27	TRBJ1-1	.	TRBD1	TGTGCCAGCATCAAACAGGGGCTGCCTGAAGCTTTCTTT	CASIKQGLPEAFF
TRBV2	TRBJ1-5	.	.	TGTGCCAGCAGCCAGACAGCCGATCAGCCCCAGCATTTT	CASSQTADQPQHF
TRBV27	TRBJ2-1	once	.	TGTGCCAGCCGTTTTACCCCCTCAGGGCCCAATGAGCAGTTCTTC	CASRFTPSGPNEQFF
TRBV5-5	TRBJ2-5	.	.	TGTGCCAGCAGCCCGTGGGGGGACGGTCAAGAGACCCAGTACTTC	CASSPWGDGQETQYF
TRBV5-8	TRBJ1-1	.	.	TGTGCCAGCAGCTTATCGAGACCGAACACTGAAGCTTTCTTT	CASSLSRPNTEAFF
TRBV2	TRBJ2-7	once	.	TGTGCCAGTCGGGGGACACCACTACGCCCGTACTTC	CASRGTPLRPYF
TRBV7-2	TRBJ1-4	.	.	TGTGCCAGCAGCTTAAGGCGGGACGGGAATGAAAAACTGTTTTTT	CASSLRRDGNEKLFF
TRBV10-3	TRBJ1-6	.	.	TGTGCCATCAGTGAGCGTGCCGCGGATAATTCACCCCTCCACTTT	CAISERAADNSPLHF
TRBV2	TRBJ1-2	.	TRBD1	TGTGCCAGCAGTGAAGCACCCGGTAAGGGGGCGAAATATGGCTACACCTTC	CASSEAPGKGAKYGYTF
TRBV6-5	TRBJ2-1	.	TRBD1	TGTGCCAGCAGTTACTCGAACAGGGGCTACAATGAGCAGTTCTTC	CASSYSNRGYNEQFF
TRBV5-1	TRBJ1-2	.	TRBD1	TGCGCCAGCAGCTCGGCTACGCAGGGGGCAGAGGGCTACACCTTC	CASSSATQGAEGYTF
TRBV29-1	TRBJ1-2	.	TRBD1	TGCAGCGTTTTCAGGGGGCGAGGCTATGGCTACACCTTC	CSVFRGRGYGYTF
TRBV19	TRBJ1-2	.	.	TGTGCCAGTAGTAGGGGCACAAACGGTGGCTACACCTTC	CASSRGTNGGYTF
TRBV7-2	TRBJ1-5	few	.	TGTGCCAGCAACGGGGGTGGCTATAGCAATCAGCCCCAGCATTTT	CASNGGGYSNQPQHF
TRBV30	TRBJ1-1	.	.	TGTGCCTGGAGTCTCTCAGGGGTGTCGGGGGCCACTGAAGCTTTCTTT	CAWSLSGVSGATEAFF
TRBV6-1	TRBJ1-5	.	TRBD1	TGTGCCAGCAGTGAATTGGCGACAGGGGCATGGAATCAGCCCCAGCATTTT	CASSELATGAWNQPQHF
TRBV25-1	TRBJ1-1	.	TRBD1	TGTGCCAGCAGCTTCGGGACAGGCAACACTGAAGCTTTCTTT	CASSFGTGNTEAFF
TRBV6-5	TRBJ1-2	.	.	TGTGCCAGCAGGCTAGGAGCTAACTATGGCTACACCTTC	CASRLGANYGYTF
TRBV9	TRBJ1-2	.	.	TGTGCCAGCAGCGTAGGGCTGTCTAACTATGGCTACACCTTC	CASSVGLSNYGYTF
TRBV28	TRBJ1-3	.	.	TGTGCCAGCAGTTTGGGTGGAACTGGAAACACCATATATTTT	CASSLGGTGNTIYF
TRBV5-6	TRBJ2-7	.	.	TGTGCCAGCAGCTTAACAAGTAAACCCTACGAGCAGTACTTC	CASSLTSKPYEQYF
TRBV15	TRBJ1-3	once	.	TGTGCCACCAGCAGAGATCCACCGGGACTCTCTGGAAACACCATATATTTT	CATSRDPPGLSGNTIYF
TRBV13	TRBJ2-7	.	TRBD1	TGTGCCAGCAGCAGCCCGACAGGGGAAGCCTACGAGCAGTACTTC	CASSSPTGEAYEQYF
TRBV6-5	TRBJ1-5	.	.	TGTGCCAGCAGTTACGTTAGAGGCCAGCCCCAGCATTTT	CASSYVRGQPQHF
TRBV15	TRBJ2-5	.	.	TGTGCCACCAGCCCTGGGCCTCAAGAGACCCAGTACTTC	CATSPGPQETQYF
TRBV25-1	TRBJ1-1	.	.	TGTGCCAGCAGTGAATTAAAGGGCGGCATGAACACTGAAGCTTTCTTT	CASSELKGGMNTEAFF
TRBV6-5	TRBJ1-1	.	.	TGTGCCAGCAGTTACTCGTACAGGAACACTGAAGCTTTCTTT	CASSYSYRNTEAFF
TRBV5-1	TRBJ2-3	.	TRBD2	TGCGCCGGGAAGATTGGACTAGCGGAGCTTTCCGGGCCAGATACGCAGTATTTT	CAGKIGLAELSGPDTQYF
TRBV19	TRBJ1-2	.	.	TGTGCCAGTAGCCCGGAAGGGGGATATGGCTACACCTTC	CASSPEGGYGYTF